Included here is one TCR beta chain sequence, with context. Its antigen is still unknown. This CDR3 contains 15 residues. The germline gives CDR1 LNHDA, CDR2 SQIVND (reference sequence). Trimming took off 6 bases at V and 2 bases at J, with 17 bases between the two ends. The data are from a study of shared clonotypes between healthy human individuals. Whole-study findings and limits: Blood was the only sampled material, and tissue repertoires likely differ. Naive subsets tended to show greater estimated richness than memory subsets.

At the deep level, the assay was run. The method was immunoSEQ multiplex PCR; TCRdb's version includes in-frame clones alone and lacks a portion of them. The sample lists millions of clones; roughly 96% were seen once. The clonotype was recovered from a young man in good health. Sequencing was carried out using naive CD4+ T cells sorted from blood. The subset here: CD45RA+ positively selected. The chain links TRBV19 to TRBJ2-7, with D possibly being TRBD1 (6 bases). The CDR3 is CASSLTGLGTYEQYF. CDR3 DNA sequence: TGTGCCAGTAGCCTTACAGGGCTTGGAACCTACGAGCAGTACTTC. Full variable domain (missing parts from reference TRBV19 and TRBJ2-7): DGGITQSPKYLFRKEGQNVTLSCEQNLNHDAMYWYRQDPGQGLRLIYYSQIVNDFQKGDIAEGYSVSREKKESFPLTVTSAQKNPTAFYLCASSLTGLGTYEQYFGPGTRLTVT.